Listed below are T cell receptor beta chains from one sample, sequenced in a study of blood T cells in healthy people across ages. TCRdb reprocessed the 5' RACE reads via MiXCR and lists one record per CDR3 protein. The sample holds about 930,000 distinct CDR3 sequences, 29% seen once. In addition, the sample was reused for a study of T cells of mothers and their children.

The source material was blood. Receptor source: a woman between 40 and 50 years old in good health. The CDR3 runs from the conserved cysteine through the conserved F or W.

v_gene	j_gene	CDR3aa
TRBV5-1	TRBJ2-7	CASSSDRLGYEQYF
TRBV7-9	TRBJ1-1	CASSLALGHTEAFF
TRBV13	TRBJ2-3	CASSLSGHAEIDTQYF
TRBV7-9	TRBJ2-7	CASSSSRASSEQYF
TRBV5-1	TRBJ2-3	CASSWGARAPDTQYF
TRBV20-1	TRBJ2-5	CSAREPGAARQETQYF
TRBV11-1	TRBJ1-2	CASSRQGLNGYTF
TRBV6-4	TRBJ2-1	CASRTSGGAGNNEQFF
TRBV7-9	TRBJ2-7	CASSNAYEQYF
TRBV4-1	TRBJ1-5	CASSQGRDNQPQHF
TRBV7-2	TRBJ1-2	CASSPNGGQPYGYTF
TRBV30	TRBJ1-2	CAWSPPEVRANYGYTF
TRBV11-2	-	CASSALLASQETQFF
TRBV28	TRBJ1-2	CASSSTGESGGYTF
TRBV7-2	TRBJ2-5	CASSLLGQGAHQETQYF
TRBV6-2/TRBV6-3	TRBJ2-5	CASSYSWETQYF
TRBV7-3	TRBJ2-1	CASSPARGADYNEQFF
TRBV6-5	TRBJ1-6	CASSYSGTLGRNSPLHF
TRBV12-3/TRBV12-4	TRBJ2-3	CASSTRQTSADTQYF
TRBV7-2	TRBJ2-2	CASSRPSGGAPGELFF
TRBV24-1	TRBJ1-2	CATAGQGDYGYTF
TRBV12-3/TRBV12-4	TRBJ1-2	CASSPLTGAGGYTF
TRBV29-1	TRBJ2-2	CSYGTANTGELFF
TRBV19	TRBJ2-1	CASSNPGQGLQGEQFF
TRBV2	TRBJ2-1	CASSEASGGENEQFF
TRBV14	TRBJ1-2	CASDGGLDYGYTF
TRBV27	TRBJ1-2	CASRQVLRDRGSYGYTF
TRBV7-2	TRBJ2-5	CASSFSSDGETQYF
TRBV11-1	TRBJ2-1	CASSYQGRAYNEQFF
TRBV19	TRBJ2-4	CASSIDDRGENIQYF
TRBV28	TRBJ2-1	CASTPGGYNEQFF
TRBV2	TRBJ2-7	CASSKTGVSYEQYF
TRBV28	TRBJ1-2	CASSSPRRGRHYGYTF